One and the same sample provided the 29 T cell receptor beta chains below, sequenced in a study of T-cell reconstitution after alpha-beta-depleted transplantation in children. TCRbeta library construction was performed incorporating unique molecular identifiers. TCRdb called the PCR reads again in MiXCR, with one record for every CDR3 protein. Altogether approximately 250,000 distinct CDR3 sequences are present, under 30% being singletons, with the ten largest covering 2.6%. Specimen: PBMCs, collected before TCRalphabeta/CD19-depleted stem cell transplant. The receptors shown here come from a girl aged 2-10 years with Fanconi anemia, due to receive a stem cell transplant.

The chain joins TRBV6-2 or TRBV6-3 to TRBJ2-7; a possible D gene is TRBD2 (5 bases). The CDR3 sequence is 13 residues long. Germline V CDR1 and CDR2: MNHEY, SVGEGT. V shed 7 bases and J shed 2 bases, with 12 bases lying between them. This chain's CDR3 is CASINAGTYEQYF. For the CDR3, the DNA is TGTGCCAGCATTAATGCCGGGACCTACGAGCAGTACTTC.

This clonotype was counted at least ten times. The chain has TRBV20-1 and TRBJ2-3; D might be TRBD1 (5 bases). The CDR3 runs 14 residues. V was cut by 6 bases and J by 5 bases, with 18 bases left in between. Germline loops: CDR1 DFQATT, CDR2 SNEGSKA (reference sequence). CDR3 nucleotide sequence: TGCAGTGCCGCACCGGCAGGGTTAGGAGATACGCAGTATTTT. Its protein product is CSAAPAGLGDTQYF.

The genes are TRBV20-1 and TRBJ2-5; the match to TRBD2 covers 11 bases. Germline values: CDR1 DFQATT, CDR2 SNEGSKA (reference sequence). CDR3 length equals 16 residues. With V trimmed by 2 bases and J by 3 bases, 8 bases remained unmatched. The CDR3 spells CSARLPSGGYEETQYF. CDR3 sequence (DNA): TGCAGTGCTAGACTCCCTAGCGGGGGGTACGAAGAGACCCAGTACTTC.

CDR3 in amino acids: CSAVAGGPETQYF. For the CDR3, the DNA is TGCAGTGCCGTAGCGGGGGGGCCAGAGACCCAGTACTTC. The chain uses TRBV20-1 and TRBJ2-5, with TRBD2 matching 11 bases. The CDR3 is 13 residues long. V gave up 6 bases and J gave up 4 bases; unmatched junction bases: 4. Looked up from germline, CDR1 is DFQATT and CDR2 is SNEGSKA (reference sequence).

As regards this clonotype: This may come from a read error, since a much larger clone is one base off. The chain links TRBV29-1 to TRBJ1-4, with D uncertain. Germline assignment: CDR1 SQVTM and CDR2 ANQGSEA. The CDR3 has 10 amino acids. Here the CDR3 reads CSVLKEKVFF. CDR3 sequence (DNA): TGCAGCGTTTTAAAGGAAAAAGTGTTTTTT.

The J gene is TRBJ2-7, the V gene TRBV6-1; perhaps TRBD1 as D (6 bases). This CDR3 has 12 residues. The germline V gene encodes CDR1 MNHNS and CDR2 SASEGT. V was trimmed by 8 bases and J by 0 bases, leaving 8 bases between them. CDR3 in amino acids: CASDRSSYEQYF. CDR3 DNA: TGTGCCAGCGACAGGAGCTCCTACGAGCAGTACTTC.

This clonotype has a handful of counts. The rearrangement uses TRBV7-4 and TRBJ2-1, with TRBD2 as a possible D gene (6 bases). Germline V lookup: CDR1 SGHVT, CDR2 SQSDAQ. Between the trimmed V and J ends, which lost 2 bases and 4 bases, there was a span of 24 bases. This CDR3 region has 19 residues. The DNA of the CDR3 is TGTGCCAGCAGCTTAACTTCGGGGGACCCCACAGGCTATTACAATGAGCAGTTCTTC. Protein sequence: CASSLTSGDPTGYYNEQFF.

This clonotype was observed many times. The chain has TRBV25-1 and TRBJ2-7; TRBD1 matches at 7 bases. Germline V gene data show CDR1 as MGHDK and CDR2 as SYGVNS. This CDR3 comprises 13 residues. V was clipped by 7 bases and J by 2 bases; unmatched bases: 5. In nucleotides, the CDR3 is TGTGCCAGCACCTCCGACAGGGCCTACGAGCAGTACTTC. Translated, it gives CASTSDRAYEQYF.

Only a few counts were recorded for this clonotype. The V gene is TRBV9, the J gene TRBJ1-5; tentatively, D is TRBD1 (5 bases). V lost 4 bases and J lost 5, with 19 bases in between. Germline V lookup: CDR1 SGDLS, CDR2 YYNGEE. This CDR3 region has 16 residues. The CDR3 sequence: CASSFGGGLGDQPQHF. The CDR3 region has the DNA TGTGCCAGCAGCTTCGGAGGAGGGCTGGGGGATCAGCCCCAGCATTTT.

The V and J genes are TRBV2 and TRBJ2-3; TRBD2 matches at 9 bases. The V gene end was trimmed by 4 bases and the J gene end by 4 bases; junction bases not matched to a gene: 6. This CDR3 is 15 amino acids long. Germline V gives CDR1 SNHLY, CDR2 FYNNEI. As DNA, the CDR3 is TGTGCCAGCAGTGGAGACCGACTAGCGGCAGATACGCAGTATTTT. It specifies CASSGDRLAADTQYF.

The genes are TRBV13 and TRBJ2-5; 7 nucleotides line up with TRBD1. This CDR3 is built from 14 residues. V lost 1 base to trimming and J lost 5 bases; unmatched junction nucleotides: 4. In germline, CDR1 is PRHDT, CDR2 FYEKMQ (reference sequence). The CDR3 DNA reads TGTGCCAGCAGCTTAGTCGACAGGGCCGAGACCCAGTACTTC. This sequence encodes CASSLVDRAETQYF.

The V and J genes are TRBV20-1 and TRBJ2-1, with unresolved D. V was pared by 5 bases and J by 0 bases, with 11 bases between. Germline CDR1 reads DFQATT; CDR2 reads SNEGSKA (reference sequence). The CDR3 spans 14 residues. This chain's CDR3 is CSAVARSSYNEQFF. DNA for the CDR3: TGCAGTGCTGTCGCGAGGAGCTCCTACAATGAGCAGTTCTTC.

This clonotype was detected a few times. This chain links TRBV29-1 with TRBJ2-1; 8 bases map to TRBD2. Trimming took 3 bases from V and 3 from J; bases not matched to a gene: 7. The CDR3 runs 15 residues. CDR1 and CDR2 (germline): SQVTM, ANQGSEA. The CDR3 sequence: CSVDQDGGGYNEQFF. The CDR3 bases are TGCAGCGTTGATCAGGACGGGGGGGGCTACAATGAGCAGTTCTTC.

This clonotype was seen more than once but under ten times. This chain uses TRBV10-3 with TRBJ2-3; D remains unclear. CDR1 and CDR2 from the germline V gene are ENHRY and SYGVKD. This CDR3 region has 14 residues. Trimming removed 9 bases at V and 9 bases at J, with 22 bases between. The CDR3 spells CAIATSDPLETQYF. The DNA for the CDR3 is TGTGCCATAGCAACGTCGGACCCACTGGAGACGCAGTATTTT.

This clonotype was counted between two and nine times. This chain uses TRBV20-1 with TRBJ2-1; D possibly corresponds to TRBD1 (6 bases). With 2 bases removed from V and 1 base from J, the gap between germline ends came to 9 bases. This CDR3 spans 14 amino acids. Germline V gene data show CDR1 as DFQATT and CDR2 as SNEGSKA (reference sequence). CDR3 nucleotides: TGCAGTGCTAGAATCAGGGGATCCTACAATGAGCAGTTCTTC. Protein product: CSARIRGSYNEQFF.

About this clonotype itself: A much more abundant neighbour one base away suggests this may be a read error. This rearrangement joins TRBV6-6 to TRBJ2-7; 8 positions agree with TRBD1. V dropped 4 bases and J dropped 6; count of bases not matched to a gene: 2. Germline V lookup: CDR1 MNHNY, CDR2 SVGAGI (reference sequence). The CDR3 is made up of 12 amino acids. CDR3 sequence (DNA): TGTGCCAGCAGTTGGACAGGGCTCGAGCAGTACTTC. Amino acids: CASSWTGLEQYF.

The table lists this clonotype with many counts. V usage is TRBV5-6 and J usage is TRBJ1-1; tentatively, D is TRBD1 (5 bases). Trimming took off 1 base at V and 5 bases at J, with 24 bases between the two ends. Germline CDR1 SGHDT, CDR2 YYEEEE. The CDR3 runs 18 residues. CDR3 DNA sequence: TGTGCCAGCAGCTTGCTGCTTTCCGCGGGGAGGGGAGATACTGAAGCTTTCTTT. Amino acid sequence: CASSLLLSAGRGDTEAFF.

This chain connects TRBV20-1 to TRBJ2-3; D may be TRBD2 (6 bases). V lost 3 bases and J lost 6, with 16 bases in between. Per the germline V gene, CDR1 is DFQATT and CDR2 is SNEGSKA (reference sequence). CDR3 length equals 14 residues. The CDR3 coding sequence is TGCAGTGCTAGGCGGGGTAGACCGACGGATACGCAGTATTTT. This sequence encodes CSARRGRPTDTQYF.

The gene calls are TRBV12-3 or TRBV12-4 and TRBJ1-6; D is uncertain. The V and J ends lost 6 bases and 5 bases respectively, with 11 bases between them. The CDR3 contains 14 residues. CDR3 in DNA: TGTGCCAGCAGCAATTTGGACGATAATTCACCCCTCCACTTT. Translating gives CASSNLDDNSPLHF.

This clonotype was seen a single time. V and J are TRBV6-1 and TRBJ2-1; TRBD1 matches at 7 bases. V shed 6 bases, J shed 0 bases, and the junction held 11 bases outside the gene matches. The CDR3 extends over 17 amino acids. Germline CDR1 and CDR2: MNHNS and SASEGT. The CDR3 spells CASSKLRQGPSYNEQFF. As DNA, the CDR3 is TGTGCCAGCAGCAAACTCAGACAGGGACCCTCCTACAATGAGCAGTTCTTC.

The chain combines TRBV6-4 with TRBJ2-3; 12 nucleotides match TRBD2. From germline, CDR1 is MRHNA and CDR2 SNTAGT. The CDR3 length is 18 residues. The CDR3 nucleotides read TGTACCTTCTCCCCTCTCCCCGGGACTAGCGGGTATACAGATACGCAGTATTTT. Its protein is CTFSPLPGTSGYTDTQYF.

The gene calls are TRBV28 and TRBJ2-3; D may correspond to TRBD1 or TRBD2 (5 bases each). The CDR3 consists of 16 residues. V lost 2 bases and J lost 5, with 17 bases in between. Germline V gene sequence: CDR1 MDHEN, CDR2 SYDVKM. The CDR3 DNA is TGTGCCAGCAGTTTAAGAGGGGCAGGGAGCGGAGATACGCAGTATTTT. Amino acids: CASSLRGAGSGDTQYF.

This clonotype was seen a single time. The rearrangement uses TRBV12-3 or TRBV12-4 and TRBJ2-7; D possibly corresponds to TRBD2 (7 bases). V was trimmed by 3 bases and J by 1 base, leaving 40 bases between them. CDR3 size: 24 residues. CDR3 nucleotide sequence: TGTGCCAGCAGTTTCTTGGTCATCCCCCCCAGGGGACGGGAGCGGGAAGCATTGTCCTACGAGCAGTACTTC. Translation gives CASSFLVIPPRGREREALSYEQYF.

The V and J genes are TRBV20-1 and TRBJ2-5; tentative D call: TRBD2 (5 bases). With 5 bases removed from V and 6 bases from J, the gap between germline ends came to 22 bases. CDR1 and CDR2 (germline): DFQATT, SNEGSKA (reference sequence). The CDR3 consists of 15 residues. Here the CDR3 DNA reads TGCAGTGCTCCCTCCGCCGGAACAGCGGAACAGACCCAGTACTTC. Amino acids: CSAPSAGTAEQTQYF.

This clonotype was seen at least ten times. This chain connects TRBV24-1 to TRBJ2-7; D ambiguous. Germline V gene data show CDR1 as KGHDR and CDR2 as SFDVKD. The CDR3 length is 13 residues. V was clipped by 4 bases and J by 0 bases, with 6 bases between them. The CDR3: CATSDSPSYEQYF. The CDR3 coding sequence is TGTGCCACCAGTGACTCCCCCTCCTACGAGCAGTACTTC.

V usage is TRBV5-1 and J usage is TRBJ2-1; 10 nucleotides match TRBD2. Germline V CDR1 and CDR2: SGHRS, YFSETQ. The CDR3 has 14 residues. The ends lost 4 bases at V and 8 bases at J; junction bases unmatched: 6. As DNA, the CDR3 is TGCGCCAGCAGCGGGACTAGCGAGAACGATGAGCAGTTCTTC. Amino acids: CASSGTSENDEQFF.

DNA for the CDR3: TGCAGCGTTGGCTGGCTAGCGGCAAGCTCCTACAATGAGCAGTTCTTC. Translated: CSVGWLAASSYNEQFF. V gene TRBV29-1 combines with J gene TRBJ2-1; 7 bases agree with TRBD2. Losses at the gene ends were 4 bases for V and 0 bases for J; bases not matched to a gene: 9. This CDR3 has 16 amino acids. Per germline, CDR1 SQVTM and CDR2 ANQGSEA.

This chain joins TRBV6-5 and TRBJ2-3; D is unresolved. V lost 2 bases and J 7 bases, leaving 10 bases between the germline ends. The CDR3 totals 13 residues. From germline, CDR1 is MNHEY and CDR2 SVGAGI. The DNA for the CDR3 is TGTGCCAGCAGTTACAATGGGGTGAATACGCAGTATTTT. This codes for CASSYNGVNTQYF.

CDR3 protein: CASSQGGGTQYF. The CDR3 nucleotides read TGTGCCAGCAGCCAGGGAGGGGGGACCCAGTACTTC. The V call is TRBV28, the J call TRBJ2-5, with D perhaps matching TRBD2 (7 bases). The V gene lost 6 bases and the J gene lost 7 bases, with 12 bases spanning the gap. CDR1 is MDHEN and CDR2 is SYDVKM in the germline V gene. This CDR3 comprises 12 residues. The variable domain in full, with the rest retrieved from reference TRBV28 and TRBJ2-5, is DVKVTQSSRYLVKRTGEKVFLECVQDMDHENMFWYRQDPGLGLRLIYFSYDVKMKEKGDIPEGYSVSREKKERFSLILESASTNQTSMYLCASSQGGGTQYFGPGTRLLVL.